This is a list of T cell receptor beta chains from one sample in a study of a mutant IDH1 vaccine in newly diagnosed glioma. TCRdb's copy holds only in-frame clones and misses some; the assay was immunoSEQ multiplex PCR. This sample has tens of thousands of clones, with roughly 86% found just once. For these receptors, no antigen is known. The sample was PBMCs, taken from a glioma patient whose treatment included an IDH1 peptide vaccine. The receptors were gathered from a young man with glioma. Each CDR3 is given with its conserved first and last residue. A D gene is named only where the DNA matches it firmly. Clone sizes are given selectively: once, few, many, or a class where the clone is expanded.

TRBD2,-,TRBV6-1,TRBJ2-4,TGTGCCAGCAGTGGGCCGGGACTAGCGGGAGAGGGAAACATTCAGTACTTC,CASSGPGLAGEGNIQYF
TRBD1,-,TRBV2,TRBJ2-1,TGTGCCAGCAAGGACAGGGAGATTGGCAATGAGCAGTTCTTC,CASKDREIGNEQFF
-,-,TRBV18,TRBJ2-3,TGTGCCAGCTCCCTCATAGAGCTCACAGATACGCAGTATTTT,CASSLIELTDTQYF
-,few,TRBV29-1,TRBJ1-3,TGCAGCGTTGAAGATTGGAGCCCCTCTGGAAACACCATATATTTT,CSVEDWSPSGNTIYF
TRBD1,-,TRBV30,TRBJ2-5,TGTGCCAGCTGGACAGGGGCAGGGGAGCAGTACTTC,CASWTGAGEQYF
-,-,TRBV11-2,TRBJ2-1,TGTGCCAGCAGCTTAGTCGTGGGTAACCATGAGCAGTTCTTC,CASSLVVGNHEQFF
-,-,TRBV9,TRBJ1-3,TGTGCCAGCAGCGCGAGGGATTTCTCTGGAAACACCATATATTTT,CASSARDFSGNTIYF
-,-,TRBV30,TRBJ2-2,TGTGCCTGGAGTTGGGTGATCGGGGAGCTGTTTTTT,CAWSWVIGELFF
TRBD2,once,TRBV2,TRBJ2-4,TGTGCCAGTAGTAGCGGGAGGGACGGCATTCAGTACTTC,CASSSGRDGIQYF
-,-,TRBV20-1,TRBJ1-2,TGCAGTGCGATGGACATTGGCTACACCTTC,CSAMDIGYTF
TRBD2,-,TRBV28,TRBJ2-7,TGTGCCAGCAGTTTACCGGGACTAGCGGGAAACGAGCAGTACTTC,CASSLPGLAGNEQYF
-,-,TRBV30,TRBJ2-3,TGTGCCTGGGCTCCCGAAGCTGAAGATACGCAGTATTTT,CAWAPEAEDTQYF
TRBD1,-,TRBV6-1,TRBJ1-4,TGTGCCACATGGACAGGCGGCTTTTATGAAAAACTGTTTTTT,CATWTGGFYEKLFF
TRBD1,-,TRBV4-2,TRBJ1-6,TGTGCCAGCAGCCTGGGGGACAGGGGTTCACCCCTCCACTTT,CASSLGDRGSPLHF
TRBD1,-,TRBV7-2,TRBJ2-1,TGTGCCAGCAGTCGGGACAGCATATACAATGAGCAGTTCTTC,CASSRDSIYNEQFF
TRBD1,-,TRBV19,TRBJ1-5,TGTGCCAGTAGTCTACCCGGGAGACAGGGGGCCTACGGCAATCAGCCCCAGCATTTT,CASSLPGRQGAYGNQPQHF
TRBD2,-,TRBV6-6,TRBJ2-2,TGTGCCAGCAGTCATGTTTGGCGGGAGGGCACCGGGGAGCTGTTTTTT,CASSHVWREGTGELFF
-,-,TRBV19,TRBJ1-5,TGTGCCAGTATGGGGAGGAATCAGCCCCAGCATTTT,CASMGRNQPQHF
-,-,TRBV4-1,TRBJ2-1,TGCGCCAGCAGCCAAGAGGATACCACCTACAATGAGCAGTTCTTC,CASSQEDTTYNEQFF
TRBD2,-,TRBV2,TRBJ2-1,TGTGCCAGCAGTCGACTAGCGGTACGAGTCAATGAGCAGTTCTTC,CASSRLAVRVNEQFF
-,-,TRBV19,TRBJ2-1,TGTGCCAGTTATGGACTCAATGAGCAGTTCTTC,CASYGLNEQFF
TRBD1,few,TRBV19,TRBJ1-5,TGTGCCAGTAGTACCCCAGGGGGCTATCAGCCCCAGCATTTT,CASSTPGGYQPQHF
-,once,TRBV7-9,TRBJ1-1,TGTGCCAGCAGCACGGACATGTGGGCTGAAGCTTTCTTT,CASSTDMWAEAFF
TRBD2,-,TRBV5-5,TRBJ2-7,TGTGCCAGCTCCCCTGCCGGGACTAGCGACGAGCAGTACTTC,CASSPAGTSDEQYF
TRBD1,-,TRBV11-2,TRBJ1-6,TGTGCCAGCAGCCGCCAGTACCCGACAGGGGGAACACCCCTCCACTTT,CASSRQYPTGGTPLHF
-,-,TRBV4-2,TRBJ1-1,TGTGCCAGCAGCCAAGAGCGCCAGGATGGCAAAGGGGCAGGTGCGAACACTGAAGCTTTCTTT,CASSQERQDGKGAGANTEAFF
TRBD1,once,TRBV4-3,TRBJ2-7,TGCGCCAGCAGCCAATCTGGACAGGGCGCGCAGTACTTC,CASSQSGQGAQYF
-,-,TRBV5-4,TRBJ1-2,TGTGCCAGCAGCGCATATCGTGGCTACACCTTC,CASSAYRGYTF
-,-,TRBV27,TRBJ1-6,TGTGCCAGCAGTAATACAGGGAATTCACCCCTCCACTTT,CASSNTGNSPLHF
-,-,TRBV28,TRBJ1-2,TGTGCCAGCAGTACTGGAACGGGACACGAGGCGAAAGCTGGCTACACCTTC,CASSTGTGHEAKAGYTF
TRBD2,-,TRBV30,TRBJ2-5,TGTGCCTGGAGTGTTAAGGGGACTAAGTTAATAGAGACCCAGTACTTC,CAWSVKGTKLIETQYF
TRBD2,-,TRBV10-1,TRBJ2-5,TGCGCCAGCAGTGAGTCGGAGGGAGGGGAGACCCAGTACTTC,CASSESEGGETQYF
-,-,TRBV23-1,TRBJ1-5,TGCGCCAGCAGTCTAAGAAATCGGCCCCAGCATTTT,CASSLRNRPQHF
-,-,TRBV15,TRBJ2-7,TGTGCCACCTCCGGGACACGCTCCTACGAGCAGTACTTC,CATSGTRSYEQYF
-,-,TRBV14,TRBJ1-2,TGTGCCAGCAGCCAAGATCTTAACAGTGGCTACACCTTC,CASSQDLNSGYTF
TRBD1,-,TRBV18,TRBJ1-2,TGTGCCAGCTCACCACTGACAGGGGATAACAAGTATGGCTACACCTTC,CASSPLTGDNKYGYTF
TRBD1,-,TRBV10-2,TRBJ1-5,TGCGCCAGCAGGGAAATGACAGGGAATCAGCCCCAGCATTTT,CASREMTGNQPQHF
TRBD1,-,TRBV18,TRBJ1-1,TGTGCCAGCTCACCTGTAACGGGACAGGGGTCGACTGAAGCTTTCTTT,CASSPVTGQGSTEAFF
-,-,TRBV5-1,TRBJ2-5,TGCGCCAGCAGTCAAGCAGGAGGTCGAGAGACCCAGTACTTC,CASSQAGGRETQYF
TRBD2,-,TRBV9,TRBJ2-3,TGTGCCAGCAGCCGTCAGCCGGGACTAGCGGGGGCCACAGATACGCAGTATTTT,CASSRQPGLAGATDTQYF